This TCR beta chain was sequenced in a study of CD8+CD57+ T cells in acquired aplastic anemia. Study results and caveats: Between patients and controls, around 31 CD8+ CDR3 sequences were found in common. CD8+ Simpson's diversity did not differ significantly between patients and controls.

Genomic DNA constituted the template upon which TCR beta VDJ and CDR3 profiling was performed. MiXCR, applied by TCRdb to the reads, yields one record per CDR3 protein. The sample has roughly 170,000 distinct CDR3 sequences; 45% to 60% are singletons. An expansion of CD8+CD57+ cells by flow cytometry had been shown in patients chosen for sequencing. Blood samples were obtained from patients who had received no prior therapy. The table lists this clonotype with many counts. Its antigen is undetermined. V dropped 0 bases and J dropped 6 bases, with 15 bases sitting between them. This CDR3 is 16 amino acids long. Germline values: CDR1 SGDLS, CDR2 YYNGEE.

What was sequenced was sorted CD4+, CD8+, or CD8+CD57+ T cells (not recorded which) from PBMCs. The receptor was isolated from a human donor with aplastic anemia. The chain carries TRBV9 and TRBJ2-2; D is perhaps TRBD1 or TRBD2 (6 bases each). In DNA, the CDR3 is TGTGCCAGCAGCGTAGATCACTTCCGGGGGCCCGGGGAGCTGTTTTTT. It translates to CASSVDHFRGPGELFF. Combining the CDR3 with reference TRBV9 and TRBJ2-2 gives the whole variable domain DSGVTQTPKHLITATGQRVTLRCSPRSGDLSVYWYQQSLDQGLQFLIQYYNGEERAKGNILERFSAQQFPDLHSELNLSSLELGDSALYFCASSVDHFRGPGELFFGEGSRLTVL.